These 5 T cell receptor beta chains were sequenced from one sample in a study of CD8+CD57+ T cells in acquired aplastic anemia. Template material for TCR beta VDJ and CDR3 profiling consisted of genomic DNA. TCRdb itself ran the reads through MiXCR, one entry per CDR3 protein. The data show tens of thousands of distinct CDR3 sequences, approximately 73% seen once. Sample: sorted CD4+, CD8+, or CD8+CD57+ T cells (not recorded which) from PBMCs. These receptors were taken from a human donor in good health, serving as a control.

By sample fraction, this clonotype is medium-sized. The V gene is TRBV9, the J gene TRBJ2-1; a weak D match, TRBD1 (5 bases). Trimming left V 4 bases short and J 5 bases short, with 10 bases between. The CDR3 consists of 13 residues. Germline V gene data show CDR1 as SGDLS and CDR2 as YYNGEE. As DNA, the CDR3 is TGTGCCAGCAGCCCAGGGTTTAACAATGAGCAGTTCTTC. It encodes CASSPGFNNEQFF.

The V gene is TRBV3-1, the J gene TRBJ2-5, with D possibly TRBD1 on 6 matching bases. Deletions cut 1 base from V and 1 base from J, with 7 bases between. From germline, CDR1 is LGHDT and CDR2 YNNKEL (reference sequence). The CDR3 has 14 residues. As DNA, the CDR3 is TGTGCCAGCAGCCAAGTCAGGGGCCAAGAGACCCAGTACTTC. Translating gives CASSQVRGQETQYF.

V and J are TRBV10-3 and TRBJ2-3; D gene ambiguous. Looked up from germline, CDR1 is ENHRY and CDR2 is SYGVKD. With 8 bases removed from V and 4 bases from J, the gap between germline ends came to 13 bases. This CDR3 contains 13 residues. Here the CDR3 DNA reads TGTGCCATCGGAGCCCAGCGTCCAGATACGCAGTATTTT. Translating it yields CAIGAQRPDTQYF.

This clonotype was detected a few times. No DNA is shown, since the ends of the CDR3 on it are uncertain; the CDR3 is the one TCRdb lists. The chain uses TRBV7-5 and TRBJ1-1; TRBD1, the D gene given by the table, was not confirmed from the DNA. TRBV7-5 is flagged as a pseudogene. The CDR3 length is 13 residues, termini included. The CDR3 loop reads CISVPAYREVAFF.

V and J are TRBV25-1 and TRBJ1-4, with D perhaps TRBD1 (5 bases). The V end lost 4 bases, the J end lost 2 bases, and 20 bases lay between the germline ends. Germline V gene lookup returns CDR1 MGHDK and CDR2 SYGVNS. The length of the CDR3 is 18 residues. The CDR3 spells CASSGLTTDGFTNEKLFF. In DNA form, the CDR3 reads TGTGCCAGCAGTGGTTTAACGACAGACGGATTTACTAATGAAAAACTGTTTTTT. The full variable domain, in which reference TRBV25-1 and TRBJ1-4 provide the parts outside the CDR3, is EADIYQTPRYLVIGTGKKITLECSQTMGHDKMYWYQQDPGMELHLIHYSYGVNSTEKGDLSSESTVSRIRTEHFPLTLESARPSHTSQYLCASSGLTTDGFTNEKLFFGSGTQLSVL.